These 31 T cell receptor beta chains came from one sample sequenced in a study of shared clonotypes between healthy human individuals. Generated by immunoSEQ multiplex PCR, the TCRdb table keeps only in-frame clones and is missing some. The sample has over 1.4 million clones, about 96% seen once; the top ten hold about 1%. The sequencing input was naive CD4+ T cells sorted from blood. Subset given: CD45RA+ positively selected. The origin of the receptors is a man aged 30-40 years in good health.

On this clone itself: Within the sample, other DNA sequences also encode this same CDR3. As DNA, the CDR3 is TGTGCCAGTAGTATGAGCTCCTACAATGAGCAGTTCTTC. Translating gives CASSMSSYNEQFF. This chain uses TRBV19 with TRBJ2-1, with no clear D. The CDR3 spans 13 residues. CDR1 and CDR2 (germline): LNHDA, SQIVND (reference sequence). The germline V and J ends were trimmed by 3 bases and 0 bases, with 3 bases remaining between them. The variable domain in full, completed from reference TRBV19 and TRBJ2-1, reads DGGITQSPKYLFRKEGQNVTLSCEQNLNHDAMYWYRQDPGQGLRLIYYSQIVNDFQKGDIAEGYSVSREKKESFPLTVTSAQKNPTAFYLCASSMSSYNEQFFGPGTRLTVL.

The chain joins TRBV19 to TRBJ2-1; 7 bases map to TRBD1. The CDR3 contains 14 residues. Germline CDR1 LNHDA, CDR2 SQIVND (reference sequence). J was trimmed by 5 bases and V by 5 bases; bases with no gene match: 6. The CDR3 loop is CASSGQELNNEQFF. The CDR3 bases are TGTGCCAGTAGTGGACAGGAATTAAACAATGAGCAGTTCTTC.

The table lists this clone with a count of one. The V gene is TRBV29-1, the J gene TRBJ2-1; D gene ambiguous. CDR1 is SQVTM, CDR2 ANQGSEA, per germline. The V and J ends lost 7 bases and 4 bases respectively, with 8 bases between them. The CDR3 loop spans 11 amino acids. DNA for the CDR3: TGCAGCGCTAAGTCGTACAATGAGCAGTTCTTC. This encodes CSAKSYNEQFF.

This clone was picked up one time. The chain's CDR3 is CASSVTGVSYNEQFF. The CDR3 bases are TGTGCCAGCAGCGTGACGGGAGTCTCCTACAATGAGCAGTTCTTC. The rearrangement uses TRBV9 and TRBJ2-1, with a tentative D call TRBD2 (6 bases). V was pared by 2 bases and J by 0 bases, with 9 bases between. The CDR3 is made up of 15 amino acids. Germline lookup yields CDR1 SGDLS and CDR2 YYNGEE.

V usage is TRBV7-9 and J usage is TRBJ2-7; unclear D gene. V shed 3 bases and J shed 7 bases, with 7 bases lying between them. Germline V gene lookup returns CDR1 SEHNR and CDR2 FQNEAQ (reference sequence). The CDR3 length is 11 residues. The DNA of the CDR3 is TGTGCCAGCAGCTTCTACCCTGAGCAGTACTTC. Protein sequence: CASSFYPEQYF.

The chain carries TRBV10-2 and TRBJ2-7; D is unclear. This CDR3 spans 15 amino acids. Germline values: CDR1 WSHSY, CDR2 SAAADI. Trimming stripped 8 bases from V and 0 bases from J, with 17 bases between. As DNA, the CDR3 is TGCGCCAGCCGGTCGTCAAGGGTTAGCTCCTACGAGCAGTACTTC. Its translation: CASRSSRVSSYEQYF.

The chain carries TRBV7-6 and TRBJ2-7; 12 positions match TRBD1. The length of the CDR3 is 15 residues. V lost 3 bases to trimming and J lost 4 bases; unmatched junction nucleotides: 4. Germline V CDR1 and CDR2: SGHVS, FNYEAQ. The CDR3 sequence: CASSLGTGGRYEQYF. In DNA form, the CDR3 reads TGTGCCAGCAGCTTGGGGACAGGGGGCCGGTACGAGCAGTACTTC.

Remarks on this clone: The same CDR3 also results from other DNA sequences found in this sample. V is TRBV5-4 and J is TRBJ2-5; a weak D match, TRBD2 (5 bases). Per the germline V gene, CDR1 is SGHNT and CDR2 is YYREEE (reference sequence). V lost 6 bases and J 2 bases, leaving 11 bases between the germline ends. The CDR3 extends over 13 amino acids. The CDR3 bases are TGTGCCAGCACCACCGGGAATCAAGAGACCCAGTACTTC. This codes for CASTTGNQETQYF.

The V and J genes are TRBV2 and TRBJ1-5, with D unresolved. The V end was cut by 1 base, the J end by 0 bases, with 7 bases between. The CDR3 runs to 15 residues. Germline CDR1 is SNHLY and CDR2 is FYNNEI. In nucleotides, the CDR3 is TGTGCCAGCAGTGAAGAGAGCTATAGCAATCAGCCCCAGCATTTT. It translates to CASSEESYSNQPQHF.

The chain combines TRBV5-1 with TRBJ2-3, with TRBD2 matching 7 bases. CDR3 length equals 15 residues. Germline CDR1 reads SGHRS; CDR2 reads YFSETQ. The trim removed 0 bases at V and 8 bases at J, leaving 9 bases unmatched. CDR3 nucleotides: TGCGCCAGCAGCTTGGCTGGGAGCGGGACCGGTACGCAGTATTTT. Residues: CASSLAGSGTGTQYF. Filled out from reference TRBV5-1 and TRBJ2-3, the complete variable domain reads KAGVTQTPRYLIKTRGQQVTLSCSPISGHRSVSWYQQTPGQGLQFLFEYFSETQRNKGNFPGRFSGRQFSNSRSEMNVSTLELGDSALYLCASSLAGSGTGTQYFGPGTRLTVL.

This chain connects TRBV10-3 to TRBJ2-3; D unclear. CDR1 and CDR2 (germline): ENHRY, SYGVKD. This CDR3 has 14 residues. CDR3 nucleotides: TGTGCAATCGAGTCAAATTCTAGCACAGATACGCAGTATTTT. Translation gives CAIESNSSTDTQYF.

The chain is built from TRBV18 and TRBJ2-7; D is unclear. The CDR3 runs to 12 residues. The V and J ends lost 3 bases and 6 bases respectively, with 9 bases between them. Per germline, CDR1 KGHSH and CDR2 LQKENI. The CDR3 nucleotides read TGTGCCAGCTCACCTTATTCGGGCGAGCAGTACTTC. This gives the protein CASSPYSGEQYF.

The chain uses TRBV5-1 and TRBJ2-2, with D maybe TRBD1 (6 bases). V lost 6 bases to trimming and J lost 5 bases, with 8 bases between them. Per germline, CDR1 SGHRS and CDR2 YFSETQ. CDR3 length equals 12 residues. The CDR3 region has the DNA TGCGCCAGCACACAGGGAACCGGGGAGCTGTTTTTT. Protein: CASTQGTGELFF.

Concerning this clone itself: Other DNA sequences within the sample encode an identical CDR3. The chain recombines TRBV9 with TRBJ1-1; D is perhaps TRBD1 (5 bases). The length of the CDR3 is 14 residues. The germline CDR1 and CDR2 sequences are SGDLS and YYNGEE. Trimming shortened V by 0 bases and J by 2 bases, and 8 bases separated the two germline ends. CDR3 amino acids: CASSVVDSNTEAFF. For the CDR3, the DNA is TGTGCCAGCAGCGTAGTTGACAGTAACACTGAAGCTTTCTTT.

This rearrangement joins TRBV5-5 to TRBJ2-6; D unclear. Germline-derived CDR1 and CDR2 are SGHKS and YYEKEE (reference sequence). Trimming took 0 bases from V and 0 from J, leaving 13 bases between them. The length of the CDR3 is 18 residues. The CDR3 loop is CASSLDLGKFSGANVLTF. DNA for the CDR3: TGTGCCAGCAGCTTGGACCTGGGGAAATTCTCTGGGGCCAACGTCCTGACTTTC.

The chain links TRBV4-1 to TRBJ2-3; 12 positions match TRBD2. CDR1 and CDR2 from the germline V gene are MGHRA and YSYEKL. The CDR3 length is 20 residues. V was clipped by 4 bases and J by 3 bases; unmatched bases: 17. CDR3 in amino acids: CASSLRAPTTSGRKTDTQYF. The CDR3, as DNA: TGCGCCAGCAGCCTAAGGGCCCCTACTACTAGCGGGAGGAAGACAGATACGCAGTATTTT.

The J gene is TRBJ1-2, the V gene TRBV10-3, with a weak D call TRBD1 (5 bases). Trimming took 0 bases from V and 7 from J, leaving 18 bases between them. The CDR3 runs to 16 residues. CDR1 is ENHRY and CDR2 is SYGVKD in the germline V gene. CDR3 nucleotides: TGTGCCATCAGTGAGTCGATGTTAGGCCCCGGGGGTGGCTACACCTTC. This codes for CAISESMLGPGGGYTF.

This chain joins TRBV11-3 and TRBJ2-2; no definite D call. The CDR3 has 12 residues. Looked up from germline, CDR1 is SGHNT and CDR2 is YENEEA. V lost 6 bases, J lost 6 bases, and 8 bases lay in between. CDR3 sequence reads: CASSSYPGELFF. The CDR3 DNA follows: TGTGCCAGCAGTTCTTATCCCGGGGAGCTGTTTTTT.

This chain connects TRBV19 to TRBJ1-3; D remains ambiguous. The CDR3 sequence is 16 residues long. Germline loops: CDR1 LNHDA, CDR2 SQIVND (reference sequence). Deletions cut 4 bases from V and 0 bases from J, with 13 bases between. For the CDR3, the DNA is TGTGCCAGTAGTACCCGCGGTGGATTCTCTGGAAACACCATATATTTT. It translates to CASSTRGGFSGNTIYF. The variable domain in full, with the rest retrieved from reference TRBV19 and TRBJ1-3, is DGGITQSPKYLFRKEGQNVTLSCEQNLNHDAMYWYRQDPGQGLRLIYYSQIVNDFQKGDIAEGYSVSREKKESFPLTVTSAQKNPTAFYLCASSTRGGFSGNTIYFGEGSWLTVV.

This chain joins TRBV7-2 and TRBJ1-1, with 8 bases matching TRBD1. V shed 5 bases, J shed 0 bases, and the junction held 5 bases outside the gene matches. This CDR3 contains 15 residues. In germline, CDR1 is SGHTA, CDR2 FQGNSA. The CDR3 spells CASSPRQGLNTEAFF. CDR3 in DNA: TGTGCCAGCAGCCCGAGACAGGGGTTGAACACTGAAGCTTTCTTT. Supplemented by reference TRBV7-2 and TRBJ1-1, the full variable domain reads GAGVSQSPSNKVTEKGKDVELRCDPISGHTALYWYRQSLGQGLEFLIYFQGNSAPDKSGLPSDRFSAERTGGSVSTLTIQRTQQEDSAVYLCASSPRQGLNTEAFFGQGTRLTVV.

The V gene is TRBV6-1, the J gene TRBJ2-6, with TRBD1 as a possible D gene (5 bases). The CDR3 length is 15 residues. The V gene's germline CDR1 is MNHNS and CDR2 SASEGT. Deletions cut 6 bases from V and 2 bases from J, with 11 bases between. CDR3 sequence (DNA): TGTGCCAGCAGGAAGGGGCCCACTGGGGCCAACGTCCTGACTTTC. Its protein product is CASRKGPTGANVLTF.

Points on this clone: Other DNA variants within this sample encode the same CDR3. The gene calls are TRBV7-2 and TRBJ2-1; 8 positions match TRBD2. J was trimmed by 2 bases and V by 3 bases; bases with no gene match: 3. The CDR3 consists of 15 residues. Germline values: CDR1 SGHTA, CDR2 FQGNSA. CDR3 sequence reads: CASSFTSGTYNEQFF. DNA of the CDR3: TGTGCCAGCAGCTTCACTAGCGGCACCTACAATGAGCAGTTCTTC.

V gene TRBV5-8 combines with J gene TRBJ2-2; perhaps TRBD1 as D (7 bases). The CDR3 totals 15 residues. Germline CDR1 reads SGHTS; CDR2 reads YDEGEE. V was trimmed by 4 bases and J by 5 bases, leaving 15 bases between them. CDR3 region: CASSPHRGLTGELFF. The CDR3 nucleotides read TGTGCCAGCAGCCCCCACAGGGGACTGACCGGGGAGCTGTTTTTT.

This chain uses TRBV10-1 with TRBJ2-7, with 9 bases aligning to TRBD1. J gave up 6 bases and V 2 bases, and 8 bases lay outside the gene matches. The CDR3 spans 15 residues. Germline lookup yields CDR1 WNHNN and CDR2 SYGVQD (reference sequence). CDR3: CASSEGTGYRSEQYF. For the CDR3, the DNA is TGCGCCAGCAGTGAGGGGACAGGGTATCGGAGCGAGCAGTACTTC.

CDR3 amino acids: CASSFLPRDNEQFF. As DNA, the CDR3 is TGTGCCAGCAGTTTTCTTCCTCGAGACAATGAGCAGTTCTTC. This chain connects TRBV27 to TRBJ2-1; D unclear. Germline CDR1 MNHEY, CDR2 SMNVEV (reference sequence). V was pared by 3 bases and J by 5 bases, with 11 bases between. The CDR3 has 14 residues.

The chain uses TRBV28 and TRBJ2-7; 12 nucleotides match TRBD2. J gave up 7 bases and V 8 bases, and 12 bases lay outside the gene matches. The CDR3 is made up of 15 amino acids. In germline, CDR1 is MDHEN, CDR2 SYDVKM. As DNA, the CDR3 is TGTGCCAGCCTGAAGGGACTAGCGGGCCCTAGGGAGCAGTACTTC. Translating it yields CASLKGLAGPREQYF.

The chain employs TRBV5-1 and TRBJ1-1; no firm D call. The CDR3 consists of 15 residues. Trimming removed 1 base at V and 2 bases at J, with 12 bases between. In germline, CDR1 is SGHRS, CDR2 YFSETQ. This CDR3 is CASSLRAEGNTEAFF. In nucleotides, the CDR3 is TGCGCCAGCAGCTTGCGGGCCGAGGGAAACACTGAAGCTTTCTTT.

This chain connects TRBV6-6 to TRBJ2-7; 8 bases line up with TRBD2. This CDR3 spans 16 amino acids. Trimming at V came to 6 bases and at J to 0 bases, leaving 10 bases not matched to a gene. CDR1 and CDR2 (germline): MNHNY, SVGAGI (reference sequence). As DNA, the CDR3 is TGTGCCAGCAGACACGCTAGCGGGTGGAGCTCCTACGAGCAGTACTTC. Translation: CASRHASGWSSYEQYF.

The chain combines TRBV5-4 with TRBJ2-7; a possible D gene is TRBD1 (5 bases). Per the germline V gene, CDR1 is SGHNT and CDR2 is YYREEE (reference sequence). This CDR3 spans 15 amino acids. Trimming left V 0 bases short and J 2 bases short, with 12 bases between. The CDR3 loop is CASSLELTVPYEQYF. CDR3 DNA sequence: TGTGCCAGCAGCTTGGAGTTGACAGTACCCTACGAGCAGTACTTC.

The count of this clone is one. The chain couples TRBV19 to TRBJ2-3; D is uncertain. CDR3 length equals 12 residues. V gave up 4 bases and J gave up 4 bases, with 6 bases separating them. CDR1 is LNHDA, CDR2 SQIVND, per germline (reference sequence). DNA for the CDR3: TGTGCCAGTAGTAGAGTTGCAGATACGCAGTATTTT. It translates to CASSRVADTQYF.

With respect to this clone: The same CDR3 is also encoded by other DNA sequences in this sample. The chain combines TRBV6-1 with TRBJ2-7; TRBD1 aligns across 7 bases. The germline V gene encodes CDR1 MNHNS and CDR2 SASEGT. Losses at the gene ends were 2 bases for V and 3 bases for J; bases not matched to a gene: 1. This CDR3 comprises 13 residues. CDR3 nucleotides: TGTGCCAGCAGTGAACAGGGGGTCTACGAGCAGTACTTC. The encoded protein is CASSEQGVYEQYF.